A single sample is the source of the 22 T cell receptor beta chains below, sequenced in a study of T-cell reconstitution after alpha-beta-depleted transplantation in children. A library of TCRbeta sequences, prepared with unique molecular identifiers, was generated. MiXCR, run by TCRdb on the PCR reads, gives a single entry per CDR3 protein. The sample contains 500,000 to 750,000 distinct CDR3 sequences, 10% to 15% of which appear only once. The specimen was PBMCs, mostly from graft donor cells, collected 360 days after TCRalphabeta/CD19-depleted stem cell transplant. These receptor sequences come from a male patient younger than 18 who had a stem cell transplant for acute myeloid leukemia, so the T cells may come from the graft donor.

This clonotype came up a few times. The chain carries TRBV29-1 and TRBJ2-7; tentatively, D is TRBD1 (6 bases). The CDR3 has 13 amino acids. Germline CDR1 SQVTM, CDR2 ANQGSEA. The ends were cut back, 4 bases at V and 2 bases at J, with 12 bases in the middle. In DNA form, the CDR3 reads TGCAGCGTTGTGGTCTCAGGGGCCTACGAGCAGTACTTC. Its translation is CSVVVSGAYEQYF.

The rearrangement links TRBV5-1 to TRBJ2-7, with D maybe TRBD1 (6 bases). CDR3 size: 14 residues. Germline-derived CDR1 and CDR2 are SGHRS and YFSETQ. V was cut by 4 bases and J by 4 bases, with 15 bases left in between. The CDR3 sequence is CASSLWTEAYEQYF. The CDR3 DNA reads TGCGCCAGCAGCCTTTGGACAGAAGCTTACGAGCAGTACTTC.

This clonotype was seen more than once but under ten times. V usage is TRBV18 and J usage is TRBJ1-3; 9 nucleotides line up with TRBD1. CDR3 length equals 16 residues. Germline assignment: CDR1 KGHSH and CDR2 LQKENI. V lost 2 bases, J lost 0 bases, and 2 bases stayed unmatched. The CDR3 nucleotides are TGTGCCAGCTCACCAAGGGACAGGGTCTCTGGAAACACCATATATTTT. Its translation is CASSPRDRVSGNTIYF. Combining the CDR3 with reference TRBV18 and TRBJ1-3 gives the whole variable domain NAGVMQNPRHLVRRRGQEARLRCSPMKGHSHVYWYRQLPEEGLKFMVYLQKENIIDESGMPKERFSAEFPKEGPSILRIQQVVRGDSAAYFCASSPRDRVSGNTIYFGEGSWLTVV.

V and J are TRBV28 and TRBJ1-5, with D uncertain. This CDR3 spans 16 amino acids. Germline CDR1 MDHEN, CDR2 SYDVKM. Trimming took 3 bases from V and 0 from J, leaving 12 bases between them. CDR3 DNA sequence: TGTGCCAGCAGTTTTGGAGACGCGCCTAGCAATCAGCCCCAGCATTTT. Translation gives CASSFGDAPSNQPQHF.

In its sample, this clonotype was seen a few times. This chain joins TRBV5-8 and TRBJ2-3, with a weak D call TRBD2 (5 bases). The V gene lost 4 bases and the J gene lost 2 bases, with 14 bases spanning the gap. Looked up from germline, CDR1 is SGHTS and CDR2 is YDEGEE. The CDR3 length is 15 residues. The CDR3 nucleotides are TGTGCCAGCAGCCCCGGACTTATCCTCACAGATACGCAGTATTTT. It is translated as CASSPGLILTDTQYF.

The chain uses TRBV20-1 and TRBJ2-2; 15 nucleotides line up with TRBD2. CDR1 DFQATT and CDR2 SNEGSKA come from the germline V gene (reference sequence). J lost 0 bases, V lost 5 bases, and 4 bases had no gene match. CDR3 length: 17 amino acids. CDR3 nucleotides: TGCAGTGCTTCGGGACTAGCGGGAGGAGCGAACACCGGGGAGCTGTTTTTT. Residues: CSASGLAGGANTGELFF.

This clonotype turned up a few times. The rearrangement uses TRBV7-2 and TRBJ1-6, with D possibly being TRBD1 (5 bases). V was cut by 4 bases and J by 8 bases, with 12 bases left in between. Germline CDR1 reads SGHTA; CDR2 reads FQGNSA. CDR3 length: 14 residues. The CDR3 DNA reads as TGTGCCAGCAGCTGGGGGGACGGATATTCACCCCTCCACTTT. Translated: CASSWGDGYSPLHF.

This clonotype has more than one count but fewer than ten. The chain uses TRBV28 and TRBJ2-5; no definite D call. Trimming took 4 bases from V and 0 from J, leaving 9 bases between them. Germline V lookup: CDR1 MDHEN, CDR2 SYDVKM. The CDR3 covers 14 residues. CDR3 residues: CASSSPLDQETQYF. The DNA for the CDR3 is TGTGCCAGCAGTTCCCCTTTGGACCAAGAGACCCAGTACTTC. Complete variable domain (other parts from reference TRBV28 and TRBJ2-5): DVKVTQSSRYLVKRTGEKVFLECVQDMDHENMFWYRQDPGLGLRLIYFSYDVKMKEKGDIPEGYSVSREKKERFSLILESASTNQTSMYLCASSSPLDQETQYFGPGTRLLVL.

This clonotype was seen only a few times. V is TRBV14 and J is TRBJ2-7, with 8 bases fitting TRBD1. Trimming at V came to 2 bases and at J to 5 bases, leaving 5 bases not matched to a gene. The CDR3 is 14 residues long. Germline loops: CDR1 SGHDN, CDR2 FVKESK. The CDR3 here is CASSQLSGGNEQYF. In DNA form, the CDR3 reads TGTGCCAGCAGCCAACTCTCAGGGGGCAACGAGCAGTACTTC. The complete variable domain, with remaining parts taken from reference TRBV14 and TRBJ2-7, reads EAGVTQFPSHSVIEKGQTVTLRCDPISGHDNLYWYRRVMGKEIKFLLHFVKESKQDESGMPNNRFLAERTGGTYSTLKVQPAELEDSGVYFCASSQLSGGNEQYFGPGTRLTVT.

This clonotype came up many times. The chain couples TRBV5-1 to TRBJ2-3, with D tentatively TRBD1 (6 bases). The CDR3 has 14 residues. The V gene's germline CDR1 is SGHRS and CDR2 YFSETQ. The V end lost 0 bases, the J end lost 4 bases, and 9 bases lay between the germline ends. CDR3 sequence reads: CASSLVGAPDTQYF. CDR3 bases: TGCGCCAGCAGCTTGGTGGGGGCCCCAGATACGCAGTATTTT.

The chain uses TRBV27 and TRBJ2-1, with TRBD2 identical over 10 bases. From germline, CDR1 is MNHEY and CDR2 SMNVEV (reference sequence). V lost 2 bases, J lost 8 bases, and 9 bases stayed unmatched. This CDR3 is 16 amino acids long. The CDR3: CASSLRELAGNHEQFF. The CDR3, as DNA: TGTGCCAGCAGTTTAAGGGAACTAGCGGGGAACCATGAGCAGTTCTTC.

The table lists this clonotype with many counts. The chain combines TRBV7-8 with TRBJ2-5, with D unresolved. Germline assignment: CDR1 SGHVS and CDR2 FQNEAQ. The CDR3 is made up of 14 amino acids. V was clipped by 3 bases and J by 5 bases, with 13 bases between them. The CDR3 loop reads CASSLAASGETQYF. CDR3 coding DNA: TGTGCCAGCAGCTTGGCTGCCTCTGGGGAGACCCAGTACTTC.

This rearrangement joins TRBV7-2 to TRBJ2-7, with TRBD2 identical over 13 bases. This CDR3 contains 16 residues. Germline trimming cut 6 bases from V and 2 bases from J; bases unmatched to any gene: 7. Looked up from germline, CDR1 is SGHTA and CDR2 is FQGNSA. CDR3 in amino acids: CASRLAGGMPAYEQYF. The CDR3 DNA reads TGTGCCAGCAGACTAGCGGGAGGGATGCCCGCCTACGAGCAGTACTTC.

This clonotype was picked up a small number of times. The chain joins TRBV6-2 or TRBV6-3 to TRBJ2-1; a weak D match, TRBD2 (5 bases). The germline V gene encodes CDR1 MNHEY and CDR2 SVGEGT. This CDR3 spans 16 amino acids. Trimming stripped 2 bases from V and 5 bases from J, with 16 bases between. Here the CDR3 DNA reads TGTGCCAGCAGTTACGGCCGGCGGGCTATTAACAATGAGCAGTTCTTC. Translation gives CASSYGRRAINNEQFF.

The chain combines TRBV7-2 with TRBJ2-7; 15 bases align to TRBD2. Germline V gene sequence: CDR1 SGHTA, CDR2 FQGNSA. The CDR3 consists of 16 residues. With 5 bases clipped from V and 1 base from J, the junction kept 3 bases outside the gene matches. The CDR3 here is CASSRTSGRESYEQYF. The CDR3 DNA is TGTGCCAGCAGCCGGACTAGCGGGAGGGAATCCTACGAGCAGTACTTC.

This rearrangement joins TRBV29-1 to TRBJ2-3; 7 bases are a match to TRBD2. Germline CDR1 and CDR2: SQVTM and ANQGSEA. The CDR3 is made up of 14 amino acids. The CDR3 DNA is TGCAACGTGGGTCCCGGCGGGAGTGCAGATACGCAGTATTTT. As protein: CNVGPGGSADTQYF.

The CDR3, as DNA: TGTGCTAGTGGTCTTAGCGGGAGGGACACCGGGGAGCTGTTTTTT. Amino acids: CASGLSGRDTGELFF. V gene TRBV12-5 combines with J gene TRBJ2-2; 11 bases agree with TRBD2. V gave up 5 bases and J gave up 3 bases; unmatched junction bases: 2. This CDR3 region has 15 residues. Germline V gene lookup returns CDR1 LGHNT and CDR2 FRNRAP. Supplemented by reference TRBV12-5 and TRBJ2-2, the full variable domain reads DARVTQTPRHKVTEMGQEVTMRCQPILGHNTVFWYRQTMMQGLELLAYFRNRAPLDDSGMPKDRFSAEMPDATLATLKIQPSEPRDSAVYFCASGLSGRDTGELFFGEGSRLTVL.

With respect to this clonotype: This is likely a read error, given that the CDR3 carries no conserved phenylalanine or tryptophan at its end. The CDR3 region is CASRRAGDGQETQYL. DNA for the CDR3: TGTGCCAGCCGGCGGGCAGGGGACGGCCAAGAGACCCAGTACCTC. V usage is TRBV7-2 and J usage is TRBJ2-5, with D possibly matching TRBD1 (6 bases). Trimming stripped 8 bases from V and 1 base from J, with 17 bases between. The CDR3 spans 15 residues. Germline CDR1 SGHTA, CDR2 FQGNSA.

The rearrangement links TRBV12-3 or TRBV12-4 to TRBJ2-1, with D perhaps given as TRBD1 or TRBD2 (6 bases each). The CDR3 loop spans 16 amino acids. Deletions cut 8 bases from V and 0 bases from J, with 17 bases between. The CDR3 nucleotides read TGTGCCAGCCGTCCGGGGGCAATAGGCTCCTACAATGAGCAGTTCTTC. This encodes CASRPGAIGSYNEQFF.

This clonotype was counted ten times or more. The genes are TRBV29-1 and TRBJ2-1; 8 nucleotides align to TRBD2. V trimming: 1 base; J trimming: 2 bases; junction bases outside the gene matches: 7. The CDR3 length is 16 residues. CDR1 and CDR2 (germline): SQVTM, ANQGSEA. The CDR3 loop reads CSVEGGAGATYNEQFF. The CDR3 nucleotides read TGCAGCGTTGAAGGGGGAGCGGGAGCAACCTACAATGAGCAGTTCTTC.

This clonotype was observed a few times. V and J are TRBV7-2 and TRBJ2-1; no reliable D call. The CDR3 contains 15 residues. V gave up 1 base and J gave up 6 bases, with 13 bases separating them. Germline V gene lookup returns CDR1 SGHTA and CDR2 FQGNSA. In DNA, the CDR3 is TGTGCCAGCAGCTTAGTAGGTAGTGAGACCAATGAGCAGTTCTTC. Translated, it gives CASSLVGSETNEQFF.

In its sample, this clonotype was seen a few times. The chain couples TRBV7-9 to TRBJ2-1, with 8 bases identical to TRBD1. CDR3 length equals 15 residues. Germline V gene sequence: CDR1 SEHNR, CDR2 FQNEAQ (reference sequence). J lost 2 bases, V lost 4 bases, and 4 bases had no gene match. CDR3 amino acids: CASSSPGQAYNEQFF. In nucleotides, the CDR3 is TGTGCCAGCAGCTCACCGGGACAGGCCTACAATGAGCAGTTCTTC.